This T cell receptor beta chain was found in a study of blood T cell repertoires in COVID-19. Study information: Sources were T cells, B-cell-depleted T cells, or PBMCs; the material itself was cDNA or gDNA.

Some clones are missing from TCRdb's copy, which holds only in-frame ones; the method was immunoSEQ multiplex PCR. The data hold roughly 180,000 clones, with about 85% observed a single time. V shed 7 bases and J 6 bases; nucleotides not matched to a gene: 6. CDR3 length: 13 amino acids. Followed longitudinally, the Seattle patients had been enrolled during active infection. This clone appeared once. This TCR was sampled from a woman in her 50s with COVID-19, enrolled during active disease. The sample taken for sequencing was peripheral blood. J is TRBJ1-5 and V is TRBV12-3 or TRBV12-4; 7 positions agree with TRBD1. This CDR3 is CASTKTGVQPQHF. The CDR3 DNA follows: TGTGCCAGCACTAAAACAGGGGTTCAGCCCCAGCATTTT.